One sample yielded the 21 T cell receptor beta chains listed below, sequenced in a study of blood T cell repertoires in COVID-19. The assay was immunoSEQ multiplex PCR, and TCRdb's table has in-frame clones only and misses some. The sample records some 200,000 clones, approximately 84% being singletons. Sequenced material: peripheral blood. All receptors derive from a man at least 80 years old with acute or convalescent COVID-19.

This chain joins TRBV18 and TRBJ1-3, with 7 bases lining up with TRBD1. Germline values: CDR1 KGHSH, CDR2 LQKENI. V shed 4 bases and J 2 bases; nucleotides not matched to a gene: 5. This CDR3 has 15 amino acids. The CDR3 DNA sequence: TGTGCCAGCTCACAGGGACAGCAAACTGGAAACACCATATATTTT. This gives the protein CASSQGQQTGNTIYF. Drawing the rest from reference TRBV18 and TRBJ1-3, the complete variable domain is NAGVMQNPRHLVRRRGQEARLRCSPMKGHSHVYWYRQLPEEGLKFMVYLQKENIIDESGMPKERFSAEFPKEGPSILRIQQVVRGDSAAYFCASSQGQQTGNTIYFGEGSWLTVV.

Worth noting for this clone: Other DNA sequences from this sample encode an identical CDR3 as well. Written as DNA, the CDR3 is TGTGCCAGCAGCCAAGTATCCTACGAGCAGTACTTC. As protein: CASSQVSYEQYF. The rearrangement uses TRBV3-1 (or the pseudogene TRBV3-2) and TRBJ2-7, with no clear D. The CDR3 is made up of 12 amino acids. Germline CDR1 reads LGHDT; CDR2 reads YNNKEL (reference sequence). Trimming shortened V by 1 base and J by 1 base, and 2 bases separated the two germline ends.

This clone was recorded a few times. The chain couples TRBV6-5 to TRBJ2-2; TRBD2 is a possible D gene (5 bases). The V gene's germline CDR1 is MNHEY and CDR2 SVGAGI. The CDR3 length is 13 residues. V dropped 9 bases and J dropped 1 base, with 9 bases sitting between them. The CDR3 is CASRGRNTGELFF. CDR3 in DNA: TGTGCCAGTCGTGGGAGGAACACCGGGGAGCTGTTTTTT.

V is TRBV7-3 and J is TRBJ2-5; D might be TRBD1 (5 bases). V gave up 5 bases and J gave up 5 bases, with 18 bases separating them. The germline gives CDR1 SGHTA, CDR2 FQGTGA. This CDR3 spans 15 amino acids. The DNA of the CDR3 is TGTGCCAGCAGCCTCCAGGGTCATATCGGGGAGACCCAGTACTTC. It encodes CASSLQGHIGETQYF.

This rearrangement joins TRBV3-1 (or the pseudogene TRBV3-2) to TRBJ2-3; 12 nucleotides match TRBD2. Germline values: CDR1 LGHDT, CDR2 YNNKEL (reference sequence). V lost 4 bases, J lost 5 bases, and 4 bases stayed unmatched. The CDR3 runs 15 residues. In nucleotides, the CDR3 is TGTGCCAGCAGCCGGGGACTAGCGGGTCTAGATACGCAGTATTTT. Encoded protein: CASSRGLAGLDTQYF.

The CDR3 region is CASSQFRTTNEKLFF. In DNA, the CDR3 is TGTGCCAGCAGCCAATTCAGGACAACTAATGAAAAACTGTTTTTT. V usage is TRBV3-1 (or the pseudogene TRBV3-2) and J usage is TRBJ1-4; D unresolved. CDR1 and CDR2 (germline): LGHDT, YNNKEL (reference sequence). Between the trimmed V and J ends, which lost 2 bases and 0 bases, there was a span of 7 bases. The CDR3 loop spans 15 amino acids.

This chain links TRBV28 with TRBJ2-7, with D perhaps matching TRBD1 (5 bases). This CDR3 has 13 residues. The V end lost 4 bases, the J end lost 1 base, and 8 bases lay between the germline ends. Germline-derived CDR1 and CDR2 are MDHEN and SYDVKM. CDR3 coding DNA: TGTGCCAGCAGTTCACAGGTGTCCTACGAGCAGTACTTC. The encoded protein is CASSSQVSYEQYF.

This chain joins TRBV5-1 and TRBJ2-2, with 9 bases matching TRBD1. The CDR3 has 16 amino acids. J was trimmed by 5 bases and V by 0 bases; bases with no gene match: 5. Per germline, CDR1 SGHRS and CDR2 YFSETQ. Written as DNA, the CDR3 is TGCGCCAGCAGCTTGGCGGGACAGGGAGTGACCGGGGAGCTGTTTTTT. As protein: CASSLAGQGVTGELFF.

The rearrangement uses TRBV5-1 and TRBJ2-3, with 11 bases fitting TRBD1. Germline CDR1 SGHRS, CDR2 YFSETQ. Trimming removed 4 bases from V and 2 bases from J; junction bases left unmatched: 15. CDR3 length: 19 residues. The CDR3 is CASSPDRGRPRGPTDTQYF. In nucleotides, the CDR3 is TGCGCCAGCAGCCCGGACAGGGGGCGACCGCGCGGGCCCACAGATACGCAGTATTTT.

The V call is TRBV6-2 or TRBV6-3, the J call TRBJ1-5, with 7 bases fitting TRBD1. The CDR3 is 16 amino acids. Losses at the gene ends were 1 base for V and 0 bases for J; bases not matched to a gene: 3. Germline assignment: CDR1 MNHEY and CDR2 SVGEGT. CDR3 sequence: CASSYWDRYSNQPQHF. Here the CDR3 DNA reads TGTGCCAGCAGTTACTGGGACAGATATAGCAATCAGCCCCAGCATTTT.

The table lists this clone with a count of one. The chain carries TRBV24-1 and TRBJ1-2; 10 bases map to TRBD1. The CDR3 extends over 15 amino acids. V lost 2 bases, J lost 4 bases, and 3 bases stayed unmatched. The germline V gene has CDR1 KGHDR and CDR2 SFDVKD. The CDR3 DNA sequence: TGTGCCACCAGTGATTCGGGACAGGGGCCCTATGGCTACACCTTC. Its protein is CATSDSGQGPYGYTF.

This chain links TRBV27 with TRBJ2-7; 7 nucleotides match TRBD1. CDR1 and CDR2 from the germline V gene are MNHEY and SMNVEV (reference sequence). With 2 bases clipped from V and 0 bases from J, the junction kept 4 bases outside the gene matches. This CDR3 spans 15 amino acids. CDR3 loop: CASSLTRGSSYEQYF. The CDR3, as DNA: TGTGCCAGCAGTTTAACCAGGGGGAGCTCCTACGAGCAGTACTTC.

V gene TRBV7-2 combines with J gene TRBJ2-1; the D gene is possibly TRBD2 (9 bases). CDR1 and CDR2 from the germline V gene are SGHTA and FQGNSA. This CDR3 spans 16 amino acids. V was pared by 5 bases and J by 0 bases, with 14 bases between. The CDR3 DNA reads TGTGCCAGCAGCCCTAGCGGGACAGGCTCCTACAATGAGCAGTTCTTC. This codes for CASSPSGTGSYNEQFF.

V is TRBV15 and J is TRBJ2-7, with D perhaps TRBD1 (5 bases). The CDR3 extends over 13 amino acids. The germline gives CDR1 LNHNV, CDR2 YYDKDF (reference sequence). The V end was cut by 0 bases, the J end by 6 bases, with 9 bases between. CDR3 sequence: CATSRDWGGEQYV. In DNA, the CDR3 is TGTGCCACCAGCAGAGATTGGGGCGGCGAGCAGTACGTC.

The rearrangement joins TRBV6-1 to TRBJ2-7; tentative D call: TRBD1 (6 bases). From germline, CDR1 is MNHNS and CDR2 SASEGT. Trimming took 3 bases from V and 0 from J, leaving 12 bases between them. The CDR3 runs 15 residues. The CDR3 nucleotides read TGTGCCAGCAGTGATGGGCAGGGGCCCTCCTACGAGCAGTACGTC. Its protein product is CASSDGQGPSYEQYV.

The chain's CDR3 is CASSELDSASANYGYTF. DNA for the CDR3: TGCGCCAGCAGTGAGTTGGACAGCGCCAGTGCTAACTATGGCTACACCTTC. The chain uses TRBV10-1 and TRBJ1-2; maybe TRBD1 (6 bases). The V end lost 1 base, the J end lost 0 bases, and 15 bases lay between the germline ends. CDR1 is WNHNN, CDR2 SYGVQD, per germline (reference sequence). This CDR3 comprises 17 residues.

The V call is TRBV9, the J call TRBJ2-7, with a tentative D call TRBD2 (6 bases). The V gene's germline CDR1 is SGDLS and CDR2 YYNGEE. V gave up 0 bases and J gave up 6 bases, with 13 bases separating them. This CDR3 spans 14 amino acids. CDR3: CASSVGGDSPEQYF. The CDR3 nucleotides read TGTGCCAGCAGCGTAGGGGGGGACTCCCCCGAGCAGTACTTC.

This clone has more than one count but fewer than ten. The CDR3 DNA reads TGCAGCGGTAGCCCCGGGACAGGGGGTGAAAAACTGTTTTTT. Translating gives CSGSPGTGGEKLFF. The V gene is TRBV29-1, the J gene TRBJ1-4; TRBD1 agrees at 11 bases. After removal of 7 bases from V and 7 bases from J, the junction contained 8 bases not matched to a gene. Germline assignment: CDR1 SQVTM and CDR2 ANQGSEA. This CDR3 spans 14 amino acids.

This chain connects TRBV7-2 to TRBJ2-3; 11 nucleotides match TRBD2. The germline gives CDR1 SGHTA, CDR2 FQGNSA. The V segment lost 4 bases and the J segment 5 bases; nucleotides outside the gene matches: 8. The CDR3 runs to 16 residues. Here the CDR3 reads CASSSLAGGPVDTQYF. As DNA, the CDR3 is TGTGCCAGCAGCTCCTTAGCGGGAGGGCCGGTAGATACGCAGTATTTT.

This chain connects TRBV11-3 to TRBJ2-4, with 9 bases identical to TRBD2. The germline gives CDR1 SGHNT, CDR2 YENEEA. The V segment lost 4 bases and the J segment 1 base; nucleotides outside the gene matches: 14. The CDR3 spans 19 residues. The CDR3 sequence: CASSYQRVTSGRAKNIQYF. The CDR3, as DNA: TGTGCCAGCAGCTACCAACGGGTGACTAGCGGTCGGGCCAAAAACATTCAGTACTTC. Full variable domain (outside the CDR3, taken from reference TRBV11-3 and TRBJ2-4): EAGVVQSPRYKIIEKKQPVAFWCNPISGHNTLYWYLQNLGQGPELLIRYENEEAVDDSQLPKDRFSAERLKGVDSTLKIQPAELGDSAVYLCASSYQRVTSGRAKNIQYFGAGTRLSVL.

There are a few counts of this clone. The rearrangement joins TRBV12-3 or TRBV12-4 to TRBJ1-2, with D possibly TRBD1 on 5 matching bases. Trimming pared 4 bases from V and 4 bases from J, leaving 10 bases between. The CDR3 spans 13 residues. The CDR3 reads CASSSDRFYGYTF. The CDR3 DNA reads TGTGCCAGCAGTTCTGACAGATTCTATGGCTACACCTTC.